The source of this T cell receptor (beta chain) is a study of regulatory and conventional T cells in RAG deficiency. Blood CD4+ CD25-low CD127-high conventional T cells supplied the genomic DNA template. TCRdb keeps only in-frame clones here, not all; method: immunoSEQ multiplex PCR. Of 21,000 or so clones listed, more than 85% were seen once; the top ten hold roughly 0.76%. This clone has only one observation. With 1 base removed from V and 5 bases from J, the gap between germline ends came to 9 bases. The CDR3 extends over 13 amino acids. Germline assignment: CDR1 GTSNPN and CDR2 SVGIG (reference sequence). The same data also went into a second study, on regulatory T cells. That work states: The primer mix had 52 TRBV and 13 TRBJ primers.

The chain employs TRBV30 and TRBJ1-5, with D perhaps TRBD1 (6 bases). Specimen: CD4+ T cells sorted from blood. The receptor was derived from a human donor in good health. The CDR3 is CAWSAQGDQPQHF. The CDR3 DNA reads TGTGCCTGGAGTGCACAGGGAGATCAGCCCCAGCATTTT.